This TCR beta chain stems from a study of cytotoxic CD8 clonotypes in ibrutinib-treated CLL (dated by TCRdb to the early 2020s). For the wider study: The cohort was composed of ten to eleven relapsed/refractory and approximately 16 treatment-naive patients; IGHV unmutated status was identified in roughly 17 patients. Partial responses were observed in about 25 patients and complete responses in 2; after a median follow-up of around 68 months, remission was maintained in 15 or so patients and progression was observed in roughly 12. Response samples were obtained after a median of approximately 12 months of treatment, with a range of roughly 6 to 40 months. Samples averaged roughly 260,000 productive templates and around 91,000 productive rearrangements. Longitudinal samples were available for about 30% of the roughly 90 trial participants. Cryopreserved peripheral blood mononuclear cells were obtained prior to treatment, at the time of response, and at either disease progression or sustained remission. Every remission and progressive disease sample was obtained while ibrutinib was still being received by the patients.

A note on this clone: The clone's antigen remains unknown. Qualities for individual bases were not recorded, and no much larger clone is one base off.

The CDR3 goes from the cysteine to the phenylalanine over 17 residues. Only CDR3 DNA is held: 51 bases, read in frame from base 1. The germline V gene gives CDR1 as SGHVS and CDR2 as FNYEAQ. V is cut by 1 base and J by 1 base, and the space between the germline ends is 11 bases. A MiSeq instrument was used for deep resolution sequencing, which targeted depths ranging from 1 in 1 million up to 1 in 200,000 T cells, with coverage averaging 10x for each clonotype. The immunoSEQ hsTCRB Kit was used to generate TCR beta libraries. On the authors' methods: The data were analyzed with ImmunoSEQ Analyzer and ImmunoSEQ Data Assistant, and V, D and J gene assignments followed IMGT definitions. Clonality, which ranges from 0 to 1, was calculated as one minus the normalized Shannon entropy of productive rearrangement frequencies. Only overrepresented clonotypes making up at least 0.05% of the repertoire of each patient were included in the public clonotype analysis. More than ten repertoires from age-matched healthy donors, obtained from immuneACCESS, served as clonality controls. TCRdb mirrors the immuneACCESS table, restricted to in-frame sequences. Some clones are absent from its copies; in checked studies, under half trace to an unresolved V gene, and the reason for the others is unknown. V and J calls and clone size follow that table, whereas D and trimming were derived from the DNA. For this sample there are approximately 130,000 clones; approximately 80% appear just once. The top ten hold roughly 3.3% of the sample.

The full study reports these points: Baseline clonality was found to be higher than that of age-matched healthy donors and was strongly correlated with circulating CD8+ T-cell counts. Clonality rose at ibrutinib response, remained stable during sustained remission, and dropped back toward baseline at progression. Public clonotypes were rare and either contracted or stayed stable during treatment, and the rise in clonality at ibrutinib response reflected the expansion of private clonotypes. Sampling times were not matched between sustained-remission and progressing patients, and lymph node repertoires were not studied.

This specimen's time point label, per the study, means: roughly 23 months on ibrutinib. For TCR beta library preparation, approximately 2 micrograms of genomic DNA were extracted from the cryopreserved PBMCs. Longitudinal blood samples from CLL patients on ibrutinib monotherapy underwent high-throughput TCR beta sequencing. The patients took part in an open-label, single-center phase 2 trial of ibrutinib monotherapy. The sequence came from a human donor with chronic lymphocytic leukemia. The starting material was PBMCs, obtained after 24 months of ibrutinib treatment. The chain employs TRBV7-6 and TRBJ2-6; the best D guess is TRBD1, with 6 bases matching. The CDR3 protein: CASSLDDRLSGANVLTF. The nucleotide sequence reads TGTGCCAGCAGCTTAGATGACAGGCTTTCTGGGGCCAACGTCCTGACTTTC.